The sample holds many counts of the clone carrying this T cell receptor (beta chain). Stated time point: patch test 3, about 24 weeks after DPC sensitization. Treatment in this sample: therapeutic diphenylcyclopropenone sensitization with weekly scalp DPC. The data derive from a study of human T cells and chemical hapten exposure. TCRdb reprocessed the RACE reads via MiXCR and lists one record per CDR3 protein. The table has 70,000 to 90,000 distinct CDR3 sequences, about a tenth seen once. CDR1 SQVTM and CDR2 ANQGSEA come from the germline V gene. V was cut by 0 bases and J by 1 base, with 12 bases left in between. There are 15 residues in the CDR3.

This clonotype was sampled from a woman in her forties or fifties with alopecia areata. Some clones in this sample may be carry-over from other donors' samples. The chain employs TRBV29-1 and TRBJ2-5, with D hard to call. The source material was whole blood, sampled in connection with sensitization to the hapten diphenylcyclopropenone (DPC). CDR3 residues: CSVEDRVGIQETQYF. CDR3 nucleotides: TGCAGCGTTGAAGACCGCGTAGGAATCCAAGAGACCCAGTACTTC.